This section outlines one T cell receptor beta chain sequence together with its context. This sample is drawn from a study of OX40 agonist ivuxolimab in advanced cancers. Some clones are missing from TCRdb's copy, which holds only in-frame ones; the method was immunoSEQ multiplex PCR. The repertoire holds tens of thousands of clones, with roughly 84% as singletons. Sequencing was performed on CD4+ or CD8+ T cells sorted from blood, taken in a trial of the OX40 agonist ivuxolimab. This TCR came from an adult with an advanced solid tumor such as melanoma, head and neck, liver or kidney cancer.

This chain's CDR3 is CASSLDKGTLSGNTIYF. In DNA, the CDR3 is TGTGCCAGCAGCTTAGATAAGGGGACTCTCTCTGGAAACACCATATATTTT. The genes are TRBV7-9 and TRBJ1-3; maybe TRBD1 (5 bases). V was clipped by 1 base and J by 0 bases, with 13 bases between them. CDR1 and CDR2 from the germline V gene are SEHNR and FQNEAQ (reference sequence). CDR3 length equals 17 residues.